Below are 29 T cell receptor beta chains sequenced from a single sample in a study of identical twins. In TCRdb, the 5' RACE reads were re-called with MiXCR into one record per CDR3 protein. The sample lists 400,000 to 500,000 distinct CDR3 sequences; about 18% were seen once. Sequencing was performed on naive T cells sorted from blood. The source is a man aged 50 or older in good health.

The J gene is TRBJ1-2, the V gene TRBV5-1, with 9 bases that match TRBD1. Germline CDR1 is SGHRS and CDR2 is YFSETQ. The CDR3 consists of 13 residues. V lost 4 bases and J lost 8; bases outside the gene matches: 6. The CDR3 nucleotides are TGCGCCAGCAGCCAGGGACAGGGTAACGGCTACACCTTC. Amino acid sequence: CASSQGQGNGYTF.

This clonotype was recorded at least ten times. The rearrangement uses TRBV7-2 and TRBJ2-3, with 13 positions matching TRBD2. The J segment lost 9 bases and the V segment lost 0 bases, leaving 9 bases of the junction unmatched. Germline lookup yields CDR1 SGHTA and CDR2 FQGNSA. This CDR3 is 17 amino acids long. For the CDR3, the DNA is TGTGCCAGCAGCTTAGCGCAAACAGGGGGACTAGCGGGAACGCAGTATTTT. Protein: CASSLAQTGGLAGTQYF. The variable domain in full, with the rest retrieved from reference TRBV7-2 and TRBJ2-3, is GAGVSQSPSNKVTEKGKDVELRCDPISGHTALYWYRQSLGQGLEFLIYFQGNSAPDKSGLPSDRFSAERTGGSVSTLTIQRTQQEDSAVYLCASSLAQTGGLAGTQYFGPGTRLTVL.

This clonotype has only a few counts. CDR3 DNA: TGTGCCAGCAGCTTGCGAGGGAGGGAGGGGAATGAGCAGTTCTTC. This encodes CASSLRGREGNEQFF. The V gene is TRBV5-5, the J gene TRBJ2-1, with 7 bases identical to TRBD2. In germline, CDR1 is SGHKS, CDR2 YYEKEE (reference sequence). The CDR3 is 15 residues long. V lost 1 base to trimming and J lost 7 bases; unmatched junction nucleotides: 8.

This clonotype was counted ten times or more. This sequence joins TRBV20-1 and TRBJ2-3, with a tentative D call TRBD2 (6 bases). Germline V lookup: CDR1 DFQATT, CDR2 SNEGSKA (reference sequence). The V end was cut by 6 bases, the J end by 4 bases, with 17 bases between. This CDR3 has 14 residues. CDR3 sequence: CSAGLPGVPDTQYF. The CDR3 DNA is TGCAGTGCCGGGCTCCCGGGAGTTCCAGATACGCAGTATTTT.

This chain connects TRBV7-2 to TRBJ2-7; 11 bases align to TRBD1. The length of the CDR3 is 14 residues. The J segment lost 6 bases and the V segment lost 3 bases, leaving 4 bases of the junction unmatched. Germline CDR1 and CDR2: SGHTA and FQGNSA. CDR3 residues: CASSLGQGVFEQYF. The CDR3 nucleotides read TGTGCCAGCAGCTTGGGACAGGGGGTATTCGAGCAGTACTTC.

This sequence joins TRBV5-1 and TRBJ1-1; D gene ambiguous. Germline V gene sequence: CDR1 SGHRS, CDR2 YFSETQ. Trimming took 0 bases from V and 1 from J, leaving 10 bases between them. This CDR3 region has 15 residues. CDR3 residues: CASSLGVGKNTEAFF. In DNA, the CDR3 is TGCGCCAGCAGCTTGGGAGTAGGGAAGAACACTGAAGCTTTCTTT.

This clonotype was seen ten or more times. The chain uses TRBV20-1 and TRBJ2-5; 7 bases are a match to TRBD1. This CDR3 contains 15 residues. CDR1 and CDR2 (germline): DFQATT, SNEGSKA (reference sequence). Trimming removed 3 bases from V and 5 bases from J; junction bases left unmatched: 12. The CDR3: CSASSYYRGTETQYF. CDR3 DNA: TGCAGTGCTAGTTCATACTACAGGGGCACCGAGACCCAGTACTTC.

The CDR3 sequence is CSAGTSGPGKGEQFF. CDR3 bases: TGCAGTGCAGGGACTAGCGGCCCCGGGAAGGGTGAGCAGTTCTTC. The chain carries TRBV20-1 and TRBJ2-1; the match to TRBD2 covers 11 bases. The V segment lost 6 bases and the J segment 9 bases; nucleotides outside the gene matches: 13. Germline-derived CDR1 and CDR2 are DFQATT and SNEGSKA (reference sequence). CDR3 length: 15 residues.

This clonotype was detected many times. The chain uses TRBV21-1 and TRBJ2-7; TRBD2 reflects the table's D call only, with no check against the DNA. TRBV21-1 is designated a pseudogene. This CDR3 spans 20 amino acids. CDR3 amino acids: CASSKLGETSGTPAPYEQYF. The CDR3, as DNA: TGTGCCAGCAGCAAATTAGGGGAGACTAGCGGGACGCCTGCGCCGTACGAGCAGTACTTC.

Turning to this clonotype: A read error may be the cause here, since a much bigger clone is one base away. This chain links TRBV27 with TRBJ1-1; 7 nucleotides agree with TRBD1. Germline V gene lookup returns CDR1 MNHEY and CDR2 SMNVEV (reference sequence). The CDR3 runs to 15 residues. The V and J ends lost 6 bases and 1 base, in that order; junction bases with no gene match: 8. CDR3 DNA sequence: TGTGCCAGCAGGGGGCAGGGGGAGGGGAACACTGAAGCTTTCTTT. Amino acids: CASRGQGEGNTEAFF.

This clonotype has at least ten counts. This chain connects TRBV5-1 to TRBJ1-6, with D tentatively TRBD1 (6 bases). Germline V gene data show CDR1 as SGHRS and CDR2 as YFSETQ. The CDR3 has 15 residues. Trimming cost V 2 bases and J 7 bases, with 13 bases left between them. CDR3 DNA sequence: TGCGCCAGCAGCTTTGGGCAGGGGTGGAATTCACCCCTCCACTTT. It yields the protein CASSFGQGWNSPLHF.

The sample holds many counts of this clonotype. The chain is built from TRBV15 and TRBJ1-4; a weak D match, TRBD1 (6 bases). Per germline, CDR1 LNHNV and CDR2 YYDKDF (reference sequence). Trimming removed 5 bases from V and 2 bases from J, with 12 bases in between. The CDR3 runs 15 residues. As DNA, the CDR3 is TGTGCCACCAGCTCGAGGGGGAGGACTAATGAAAAACTGTTTTTT. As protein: CATSSRGRTNEKLFF.

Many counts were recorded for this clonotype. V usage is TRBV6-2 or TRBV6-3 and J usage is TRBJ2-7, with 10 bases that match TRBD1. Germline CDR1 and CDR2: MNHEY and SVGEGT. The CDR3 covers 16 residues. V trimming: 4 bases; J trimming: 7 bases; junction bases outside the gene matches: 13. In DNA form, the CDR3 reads TGTGCCAGCAGTTCCTACAGAGGACAGGGGGTGAGGGAGCAGTACTTC. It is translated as CASSSYRGQGVREQYF.

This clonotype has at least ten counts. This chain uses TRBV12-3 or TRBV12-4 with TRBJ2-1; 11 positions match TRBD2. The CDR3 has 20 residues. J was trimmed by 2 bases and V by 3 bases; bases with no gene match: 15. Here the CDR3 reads CASSFISGGARSLAYNEQFF. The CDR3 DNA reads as TGTGCCAGCAGTTTTATTAGCGGGGGGGCAAGGTCCCTCGCCTACAATGAGCAGTTCTTC.

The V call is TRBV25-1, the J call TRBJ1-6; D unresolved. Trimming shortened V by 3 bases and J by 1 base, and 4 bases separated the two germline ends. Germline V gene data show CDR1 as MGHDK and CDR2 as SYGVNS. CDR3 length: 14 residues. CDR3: CASSEDSYNSPLHF. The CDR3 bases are TGTGCCAGCAGTGAGGATTCCTATAATTCACCCCTCCACTTT.

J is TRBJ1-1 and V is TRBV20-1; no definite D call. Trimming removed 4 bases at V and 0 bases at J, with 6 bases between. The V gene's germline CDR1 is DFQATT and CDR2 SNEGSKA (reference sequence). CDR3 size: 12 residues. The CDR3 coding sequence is TGCAGTGCTACTGGGCTGAACACTGAAGCTTTCTTT. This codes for CSATGLNTEAFF.

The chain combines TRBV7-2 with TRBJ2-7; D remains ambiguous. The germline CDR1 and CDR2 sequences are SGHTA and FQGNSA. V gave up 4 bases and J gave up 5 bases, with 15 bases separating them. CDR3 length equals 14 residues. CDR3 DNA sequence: TGTGCCAGCAGCTCTCATCCCACGTCCGACGAGCAGTACTTC. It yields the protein CASSSHPTSDEQYF.

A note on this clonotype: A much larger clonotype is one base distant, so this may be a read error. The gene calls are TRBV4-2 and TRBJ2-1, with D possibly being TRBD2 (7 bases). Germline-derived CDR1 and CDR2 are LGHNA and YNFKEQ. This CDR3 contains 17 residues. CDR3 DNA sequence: TGTGCCAGCAGTGTGCTGGGGGCGGGGGTGGCGTCTAATGAGCATTTCTTC. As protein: CASSVLGAGVASNEHFF.

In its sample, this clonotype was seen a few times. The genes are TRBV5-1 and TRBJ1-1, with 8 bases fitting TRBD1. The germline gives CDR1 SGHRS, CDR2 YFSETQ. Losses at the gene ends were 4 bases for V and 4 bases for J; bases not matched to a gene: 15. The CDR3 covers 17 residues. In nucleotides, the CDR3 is TGCGCCAGCAGCCCACTCGGACAGGGTTCCTTGAGCACTGAAGCTTTCTTT. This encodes CASSPLGQGSLSTEAFF.

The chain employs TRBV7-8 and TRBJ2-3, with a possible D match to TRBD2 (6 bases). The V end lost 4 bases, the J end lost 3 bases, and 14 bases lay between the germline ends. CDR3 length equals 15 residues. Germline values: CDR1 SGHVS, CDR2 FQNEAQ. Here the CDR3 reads CASSYRWGVTDTQYF. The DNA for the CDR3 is TGTGCCAGCAGCTACAGGTGGGGGGTGACAGATACGCAGTATTTT.

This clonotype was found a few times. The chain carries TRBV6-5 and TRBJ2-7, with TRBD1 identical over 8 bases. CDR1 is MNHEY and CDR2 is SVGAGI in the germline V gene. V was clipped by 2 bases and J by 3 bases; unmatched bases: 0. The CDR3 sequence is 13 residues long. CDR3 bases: TGTGCCAGCAGTTACACAGGGGGCTACGAGCAGTACTTC. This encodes CASSYTGGYEQYF.

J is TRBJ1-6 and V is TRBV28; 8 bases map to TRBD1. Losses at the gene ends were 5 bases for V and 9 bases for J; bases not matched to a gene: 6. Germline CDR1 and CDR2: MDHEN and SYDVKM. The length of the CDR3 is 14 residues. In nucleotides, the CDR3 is TGTGCCAGCAGTCCGACAGGGGCTTTTTCACCCCTCCACTTT. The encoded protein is CASSPTGAFSPLHF. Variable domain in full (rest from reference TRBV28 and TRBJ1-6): DVKVTQSSRYLVKRTGEKVFLECVQDMDHENMFWYRQDPGLGLRLIYFSYDVKMKEKGDIPEGYSVSREKKERFSLILESASTNQTSMYLCASSPTGAFSPLHFGNGTRLTVT.

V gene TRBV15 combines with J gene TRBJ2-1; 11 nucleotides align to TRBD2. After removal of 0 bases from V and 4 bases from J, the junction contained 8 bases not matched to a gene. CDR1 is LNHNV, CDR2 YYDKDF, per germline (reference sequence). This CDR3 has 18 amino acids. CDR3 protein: CATSREGSGRAWYNEQFF. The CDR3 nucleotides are TGTGCCACCAGCAGAGAAGGTAGCGGGAGGGCCTGGTACAATGAGCAGTTCTTC.

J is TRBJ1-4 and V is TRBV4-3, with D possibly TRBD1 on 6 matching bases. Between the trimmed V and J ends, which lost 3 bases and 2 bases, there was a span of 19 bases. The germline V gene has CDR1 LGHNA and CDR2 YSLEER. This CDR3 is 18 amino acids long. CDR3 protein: CASSHHRDNQETNEKLFF. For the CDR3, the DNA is TGCGCCAGCAGCCACCACCGGGACAACCAGGAGACTAATGAAAAACTGTTTTTT.

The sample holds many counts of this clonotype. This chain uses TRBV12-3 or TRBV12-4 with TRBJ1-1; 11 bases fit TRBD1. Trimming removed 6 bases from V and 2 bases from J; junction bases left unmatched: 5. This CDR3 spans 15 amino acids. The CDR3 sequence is CASRRTGGFNTEAFF. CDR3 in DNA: TGTGCCAGCAGACGGACAGGGGGCTTTAACACTGAAGCTTTCTTT.

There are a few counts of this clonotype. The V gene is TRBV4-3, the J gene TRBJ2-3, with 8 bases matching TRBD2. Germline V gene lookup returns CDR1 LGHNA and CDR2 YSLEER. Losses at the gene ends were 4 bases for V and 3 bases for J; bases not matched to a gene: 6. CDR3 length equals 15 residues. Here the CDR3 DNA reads TGCGCCAGCAGCCTCGGGGGGGGGGTTACAGATACGCAGTATTTT. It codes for CASSLGGGVTDTQYF.

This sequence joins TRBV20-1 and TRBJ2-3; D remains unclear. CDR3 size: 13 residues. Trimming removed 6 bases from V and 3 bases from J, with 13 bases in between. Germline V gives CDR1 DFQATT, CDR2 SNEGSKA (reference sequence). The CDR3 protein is CSARLVGTDTQYF. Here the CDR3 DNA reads TGCAGTGCCAGACTCGTTGGGACAGATACGCAGTATTTT.

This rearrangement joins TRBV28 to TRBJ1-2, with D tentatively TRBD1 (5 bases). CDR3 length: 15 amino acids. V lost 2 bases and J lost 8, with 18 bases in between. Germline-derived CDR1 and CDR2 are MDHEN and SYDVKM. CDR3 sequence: CASSLVVIRGEGYTF. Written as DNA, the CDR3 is TGTGCCAGCAGTTTAGTCGTAATTCGGGGGGAAGGCTACACCTTC.

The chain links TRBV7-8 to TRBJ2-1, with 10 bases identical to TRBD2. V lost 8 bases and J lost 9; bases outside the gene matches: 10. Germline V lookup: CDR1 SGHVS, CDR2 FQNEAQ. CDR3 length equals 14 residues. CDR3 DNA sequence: TGTGCCAGCTTAGGGACTAGCGCCTTTTTTGAGCAGTTCTTC. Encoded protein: CASLGTSAFFEQFF. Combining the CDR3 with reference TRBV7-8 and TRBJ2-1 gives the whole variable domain GAGVSQSPRYKVAKRGQDVALRCDPISGHVSLFWYQQALGQGPEFLTYFQNEAQLDKSGLPSDRFFAERPEGSVSTLKIQRTQQEDSAVYLCASLGTSAFFEQFFGPGTRLTVL.